This section outlines one T cell receptor (beta chain) sequence together with its context. As yet, its antigen is unknown. This specimen comes from a study of cytomegalovirus exposure and HLA in healthy donors. Overall study results and limits: It was assumed in the presence/absence analyses that sequencing depth was roughly uniform across donors. An analysis done earlier found most TCR beta V segments productive about 87% or about 30% of the time.

The PCR contained 60 Vbeta and 13 Jbeta primers. Some clones are missing from TCRdb's copy, which holds only in-frame ones; the method was immunoSEQ multiplex PCR. The sample lists fewer than 200,000 clones; around 80% were seen once. Germline CDR1 SGHVS, CDR2 FQNEAQ. Trimming left V 3 bases short and J 4 bases short, with 12 bases between. CDR3 size: 15 residues. The sample was PBMCs. The gene calls are TRBV7-8 and TRBJ2-2; perhaps TRBD1 as D (6 bases). This receptor was obtained from a middle-aged man in good health and CMV-seronegative. This CDR3 is CASSLNRAPTGELFF. DNA for the CDR3: TGTGCCAGCAGCTTGAACAGGGCACCCACCGGGGAGCTGTTTTTT.